In its sample, the clone carrying this TCR beta chain was seen a few times. As yet, its antigen is unknown. A 5'RACE reaction primed in the constant segment made cDNA libraries of TCR alpha and TCR beta, and these carried sample barcodes and UMIs. TCRdb fed the 5' RACE reads into MiXCR, producing one record per CDR3 protein. Among 350,000 to 500,000 distinct CDR3 sequences, about 20% were seen once, and the ten largest hold about 22%. The sample is drawn from a study of T-cell memory formation after mild COVID-19. Whole-study context: Clustering of TCRs was largely donor specific. Study-level findings and limits: The study found contracting CD4+ clones mainly in CM and EM and contracting CD8+ clones in EMRA.

The CDR3 runs to 12 residues. From germline, CDR1 is DFQATT and CDR2 SNEGSKA (reference sequence). The germline V and J ends were trimmed by 0 bases and 8 bases, with 10 bases remaining between them. The chain recombines TRBV20-1 with TRBJ1-1; the D is unclear. The receptor's source is a young man who had mild COVID-19 (a few samples of this study predate the infection). Cell type and time point are not known. The specimen sequenced was PBMCs or a T cell subset sorted from them (not recorded which). Here the CDR3 reads CSAREAGREAFF. The DNA of the CDR3 is TGCAGTGCTAGAGAGGCAGGAAGAGAAGCTTTCTTT.